The rows below give T cell receptor beta chains drawn from one sample of a study of tumor and adjacent non-tumor tissue in lung cancer. In TCRdb, the multiplex PCR reads were re-called with MiXCR into one record per CDR3 protein. This table has 120,000 to 150,000 distinct CDR3 sequences, around two thirds appearing once. Sequenced sample: lung tumor tissue. These receptors were taken from a man aged 60 to 69 with small cell lung cancer. CDR3s include the opening cysteine and the closing phenylalanine or tryptophan.

v_call cdr3_aa
TRBV20-1 CSANRGDTQHF
TRBV20-1 CNATFEERVDGYTF
TRBV12-3/TRBV12-4 CASSQGGHEQYF
TRBV5-1 CASRQGRGYNEQFF
TRBV12-3/TRBV12-4 CASSFGAGFQETQYF
TRBV11-2 CASSQWTPGNTIYF
TRBV14 CASSQEAGGDSPLHF
TRBV6-5 CASKIGGNSYNEQFF
TRBV6-6 CASSYSGNEQFF
TRBV11-1 CASSANPRWGPSTSVGEQFF
TRBV20-1 CSAREGSWGGEQLF
TRBV5-6 CASSLGFTSTDAQYF
TRBV4-1 CASTSDSGTETQYF
TRBV6-5 CASRTSQWNAGELFF
TRBV5-6 CASSLVLGPRQFF
TRBV11-2 CTNSSGLGGAQRETQYF
TRBV11-2 CASSPRRCVEQFF
TRBV20-1 CSARESSGLHTFF
TRBV12-3/TRBV12-4 CAGSLEESTEAFF
TRBV11-2 CASSLGGALNYSYSF
TRBV11-2 CASSATSGAYNEQFF
TRBV24-1 CATSDSTPRGRERVNEQFF
TRBV2 CASSEMGNTIYF
TRBV11-2 CASSLACEVDTQYF